This passage covers 16 T cell receptor beta chains from one sample sequenced in a study of T cell changes during pregnancy in multiple sclerosis. Assay: immunoSEQ multiplex PCR; the TCRdb copy retains only in-frame clones and omits some. The sample lists 45,000 to 60,000 clones; around 92% were seen once. The sequenced sample was CD4+ T cells from peripheral blood mononuclear cells, obtained in the third trimester of pregnancy. The source is a female donor with multiple sclerosis, enrolled in a pregnancy study.

The chain has TRBV7-2 and TRBJ2-2, with 7 bases matching TRBD2. Germline-derived CDR1 and CDR2 are SGHTA and FQGNSA. V lost 0 bases and J lost 3; bases outside the gene matches: 4. CDR3 length: 16 residues. For the CDR3, the DNA is TGTGCCAGCAGCTTAGCCCGCCTAGCGGACACCGGGGAGCTGTTTTTT. Translating gives CASSLARLADTGELFF.

This clone is a singleton in its sample. This chain connects TRBV5-5 to TRBJ2-5; a weak D match, TRBD2 (6 bases). The CDR3 covers 12 residues. V shed 8 bases and J shed 3 bases, with 11 bases lying between them. Germline V gives CDR1 SGHKS, CDR2 YYEKEE (reference sequence). The DNA for the CDR3 is TGTGCCAGTCTGGGGGGAAAAGAGACCCAGTACTTC. Translating gives CASLGGKETQYF.

DNA of the CDR3: TGTGCCAGCAACCAAGGGGGTGGGGAGACCCAGTACTTC. Residues: CASNQGGGETQYF. This sequence joins TRBV7-2 and TRBJ2-5; perhaps TRBD1 as D (6 bases). The CDR3 is made up of 13 amino acids. Germline V CDR1 and CDR2: SGHTA, FQGNSA. V dropped 7 bases and J dropped 5 bases, with 14 bases sitting between them.

The chain combines TRBV5-4 with TRBJ2-3; 7 positions match TRBD2. This CDR3 comprises 16 residues. Germline V gene lookup returns CDR1 SGHNT and CDR2 YYREEE (reference sequence). V was clipped by 4 bases and J by 0 bases; unmatched bases: 8. CDR3 in DNA: TGTGCCAGCAGCCCGCGACGGGACTATAGCACAGATACGCAGTATTTT. Protein: CASSPRRDYSTDTQYF.

The chain links TRBV6-1 to TRBJ2-7; 8 nucleotides agree with TRBD1. The CDR3 loop spans 14 amino acids. The V gene's germline CDR1 is MNHNS and CDR2 SASEGT. V dropped 7 bases and J dropped 3; count of bases not matched to a gene: 8. The CDR3 DNA reads TGTGCCAGCACGACCGGCGACAGGGGCTACGAGCAGTACTTC. Its translation is CASTTGDRGYEQYF.

This clone was detected only once. This chain connects TRBV7-2 to TRBJ2-7; D is possibly TRBD1 (5 bases). The germline CDR1 and CDR2 sequences are SGHTA and FQGNSA. This CDR3 is built from 14 residues. Trimming removed 5 bases from V and 0 bases from J, with 11 bases in between. This CDR3 is CASSQRQSSYEQYF. The CDR3 nucleotides are TGTGCCAGCAGCCAACGACAGAGCTCCTACGAGCAGTACTTC.

The J gene is TRBJ2-7, the V gene TRBV6-6; 12 bases line up with TRBD2. In germline, CDR1 is MNHNY, CDR2 SVGAGI (reference sequence). The CDR3 spans 14 residues. Trimming removed 4 bases from V and 6 bases from J; junction bases left unmatched: 4. DNA of the CDR3: TGTGCCAGCAGTTTCCGGACTAGCGGGGCCGAGCAGTACTTC. This sequence encodes CASSFRTSGAEQYF.

The chain couples TRBV21-1 to TRBJ1-5. TRBV21-1 is a pseudogene locus. The length of the CDR3 is 16 residues. The CDR3 nucleotides are TGTGCCAGCAGCAAAAAGTGGGGGGGCTGCAATCAGCCCCAGCATTTT. Translation: CASSKKWGGCNQPQHF.

The chain is built from TRBV27 and TRBJ2-7; tentatively, D is TRBD1 (6 bases). Germline V lookup: CDR1 MNHEY, CDR2 SMNVEV (reference sequence). The germline V and J ends were trimmed by 5 bases and 6 bases, with 17 bases remaining between them. The CDR3 has 14 residues. The CDR3 reads CASSPHRVLSEQYF. The CDR3 bases are TGTGCCAGCAGTCCTCACAGGGTCTTAAGCGAGCAGTACTTC.

This chain connects TRBV4-1 to TRBJ1-2, with D hard to call. The CDR3 totals 17 residues. V lost 1 base, J lost 1 base, and 16 bases lay in between. The germline gives CDR1 MGHRA, CDR2 YSYEKL. The CDR3 sequence is CASSQVVPRRLNYGYTF. The CDR3 bases are TGCGCCAGCAGCCAAGTTGTTCCCAGGCGCCTTAACTATGGCTACACCTTC.

V gene TRBV18 combines with J gene TRBJ1-5; TRBD1 is a possible D gene (5 bases). Trimming left V 2 bases short and J 10 bases short, with 18 bases between. This CDR3 has 15 amino acids. The V gene's germline CDR1 is KGHSH and CDR2 LQKENI. CDR3 in amino acids: CASSPGRQFGSPQHF. As DNA, the CDR3 is TGTGCCAGCTCACCAGGTAGACAGTTCGGTTCTCCCCAGCATTTT. Full variable domain (missing parts from reference TRBV18 and TRBJ1-5): NAGVMQNPRHLVRRRGQEARLRCSPMKGHSHVYWYRQLPEEGLKFMVYLQKENIIDESGMPKERFSAEFPKEGPSILRIQQVVRGDSAAYFCASSPGRQFGSPQHFGDGTRLSIL.

The chain's CDR3 is CASSLGGRGSFTYEQYF. For the CDR3, the DNA is TGTGCCAGCAGCTTGGGTGGGCGGGGGAGTTTCACCTACGAGCAGTACTTC. The chain carries TRBV5-4 and TRBJ2-7; 7 bases are a match to TRBD2. The CDR3 runs 17 residues. From germline, CDR1 is SGHNT and CDR2 YYREEE (reference sequence). The V and J ends lost 0 bases and 2 bases, in that order; junction bases with no gene match: 11.

The CDR3 coding sequence is TGTGCAAGTCGCCTTGGGGACAGGGGGCCCTACGAGCAGTACTTC. Protein sequence: CASRLGDRGPYEQYF. The chain recombines TRBV12-2 with TRBJ2-7; TRBD1 is taken as the D call from the table, unchecked against the DNA. TRBV12-2 is a recognized pseudogene. The CDR3 length is 15 residues.

The gene calls are TRBV19 and TRBJ1-4; D is uncertain. This CDR3 comprises 14 residues. Trimming shortened V by 1 base and J by 4 bases, and 7 bases separated the two germline ends. Germline values: CDR1 LNHDA, CDR2 SQIVND (reference sequence). CDR3 nucleotide sequence: TGTGCCAGTAGTATAGCTACAGATAATGAAAAACTGTTTTTT. Translated, it gives CASSIATDNEKLFF.

DNA for the CDR3: TGTGCCAGCAGCCAACGTAACTATGGCTACACCTTC. This translates into CASSQRNYGYTF. This rearrangement joins TRBV14 to TRBJ1-2; D not resolved. The CDR3 covers 12 residues. Germline V CDR1 and CDR2: SGHDN, FVKESK. The V end lost 2 bases, the J end lost 1 base, and 2 bases lay between the germline ends.

This rearrangement joins TRBV15 to TRBJ2-7; unclear D gene. The CDR3 has 13 amino acids. Germline CDR1 is LNHNV and CDR2 is YYDKDF (reference sequence). The germline V and J ends were trimmed by 0 bases and 3 bases, with 6 bases remaining between them. The CDR3 nucleotides are TGTGCCACCAGCAGAGATTACAACTACGAGCAGTACTTC. It codes for CATSRDYNYEQYF.